This T cell receptor (beta chain) originates from a study of T cell responses to AZD1222 COVID-19 vaccine. For this clone: The antigen remains unidentified.

Sequencing was performed with immunoSEQ multiplex PCR; in TCRdb, only in-frame clones are kept and a portion is missing. The table has about 160,000 clones, around nine tenths seen once; the top ten hold roughly 5%. Study outcomes and limitations: Only 6 or 7 AZD1222 recipients tested seropositive at baseline.

Germline V gives CDR1 SEHNR, CDR2 FQNEAQ (reference sequence). This CDR3 contains 15 residues. The germline V and J ends were trimmed by 7 bases and 8 bases, with 23 bases remaining between them. The starting material was peripheral blood, obtained on day 0 of AZD1222 vaccination. The V gene is TRBV7-9, the J gene TRBJ1-2; D is possibly TRBD1 (5 bases). The sequence derives from an adult in good health. The CDR3 coding sequence is TGTGCCAGCACCTATCCCGGTGGGGGGATTGAGGGCTACACCTTC. This sequence encodes CASTYPGGGIEGYTF.